This T cell receptor beta chain was sequenced during a study of cytomegalovirus exposure and HLA in healthy donors. Study in general: As an earlier analysis found, around 200 million T cells yielded about 120 million unique TCR beta sequences. Study-wide points: The productive fraction for most TCR beta V segments was about 87% or about 30% in an earlier analysis. A missense DCLRE1C variant was associated with V- and J-gene trimming of TCR beta chains in a later analysis, and an independent cohort replicated the association.

Of note for this clone: Its target is unknown.

The PCR employed 60 Vbeta primers together with 13 Jbeta primers. The table came from immunoSEQ multiplex PCR; TCRdb's copy has only in-frame clones and leaves some out. The sample gives 55,000 to 85,000 clones, roughly 89% of which show up once; 1.5% to 2.5% is in the top ten. This CDR3 has 15 amino acids. Germline CDR1 and CDR2: SGHTA and FQGNSA. J gave up 4 bases and V 6 bases, and 4 bases lay outside the gene matches. The specimen was PBMCs. The receptor was isolated from a woman between 25 and 40 years old in good health and CMV-seronegative. The rearrangement uses TRBV7-2 and TRBJ2-1, with 12 bases lining up with TRBD2. CDR3: CASSLAGGPYNEQFF. DNA of the CDR3: TGTGCCAGCAGTCTAGCGGGAGGGCCTTACAATGAGCAGTTCTTC.